Listed here are 27 T cell receptor beta chains from one sample, sequenced in a study of early T cells in non-severe SARS-CoV-2 infection. Each CDR3 protein is one row after TCRdb ran MiXCR on the 5' RACE reads. Of 25,000 to 35,000 distinct CDR3 sequences in the sample, 5.5% to 8% were seen once. Sequencing was done on a sample of whole blood. All receptors come from an adult who was a healthcare worker with PCR-confirmed SARS-CoV-2 infection or an uninfected control (not recorded which).

This clonotype was seen at least ten times. The chain is built from TRBV6-6 and TRBJ1-1, with TRBD1 as a possible D gene (5 bases). V was clipped by 4 bases and J by 1 base, with 10 bases between them. This CDR3 has 14 amino acids. Germline V lookup: CDR1 MNHNY, CDR2 SVGAGI (reference sequence). This chain's CDR3 is CASSSPGKNTEAFF. The CDR3 region has the DNA TGTGCCAGCAGTTCGCCAGGGAAGAACACTGAAGCTTTCTTT.

V is TRBV18 and J is TRBJ2-5, with TRBD2 as a possible D gene (7 bases). The CDR3 consists of 14 residues. Germline V CDR1 and CDR2: KGHSH, LQKENI. Trimming left V 6 bases short and J 0 bases short, with 11 bases between. CDR3 protein: CASSAGANQETQYF. In DNA, the CDR3 is TGTGCCAGCTCGGCGGGGGCGAACCAAGAGACCCAGTACTTC. The whole variable domain, filled in from reference TRBV18 and TRBJ2-5, reads NAGVMQNPRHLVRRRGQEARLRCSPMKGHSHVYWYRQLPEEGLKFMVYLQKENIIDESGMPKERFSAEFPKEGPSILRIQQVVRGDSAAYFCASSAGANQETQYFGPGTRLLVL.

This clonotype was found a few times. The V gene is TRBV5-5, the J gene TRBJ1-2, with a tentative D call TRBD1 (5 bases). This CDR3 has 17 amino acids. Per the germline V gene, CDR1 is SGHKS and CDR2 is YYEKEE (reference sequence). Trimming shortened V by 4 bases and J by 1 base, and 20 bases separated the two germline ends. The CDR3 region has the DNA TGTGCCAGCAGCGCGGAGGGTAGGCGGGGGAATAACTATGGCTACACCTTC. The encoded protein is CASSAEGRRGNNYGYTF.

J is TRBJ2-7 and V is TRBV6-1; TRBD2 matches at 8 bases. The CDR3 extends over 13 amino acids. CDR1 MNHNS and CDR2 SASEGT come from the germline V gene. V dropped 6 bases and J dropped 6; count of bases not matched to a gene: 7. CDR3 coding DNA: TGTGCCAGCAGCGGCTGGGGACTAGGCGAGCAGTACTTC. This gives the protein CASSGWGLGEQYF.

In its sample, this clonotype was seen a few times. The V and J genes are TRBV18 and TRBJ1-2; D unresolved. V lost 3 bases to trimming and J lost 3 bases, with 11 bases between them. This CDR3 has 14 residues. The germline V gene encodes CDR1 KGHSH and CDR2 LQKENI. The CDR3 sequence is CASSPMETYYGYTF. DNA of the CDR3: TGTGCCAGCTCACCTATGGAGACCTACTATGGCTACACCTTC. The whole variable domain, remainder taken from reference TRBV18 and TRBJ1-2, is NAGVMQNPRHLVRRRGQEARLRCSPMKGHSHVYWYRQLPEEGLKFMVYLQKENIIDESGMPKERFSAEFPKEGPSILRIQQVVRGDSAAYFCASSPMETYYGYTFGSGTRLTVV.

This clonotype was observed many times. The V and J genes are TRBV20-1 and TRBJ2-7, with 8 bases identical to TRBD1. From germline, CDR1 is DFQATT and CDR2 SNEGSKA (reference sequence). Trimming cost V 5 bases and J 4 bases; bases outside gene matches: 10. The CDR3 contains 14 residues. The CDR3 protein is CSAAIGTGGYEQYF. CDR3 nucleotide sequence: TGCAGTGCTGCGATAGGTACAGGGGGGTACGAGCAGTACTTC.

The rearrangement uses TRBV19 and TRBJ2-1; TRBD2 is a possible D gene (5 bases). The CDR3 consists of 19 residues. The ends were cut back, 3 bases at V and 5 bases at J, with 26 bases in the middle. The germline V gene encodes CDR1 LNHDA and CDR2 SQIVND (reference sequence). The CDR3 bases are TGTGCCAGTAGTATTGTACCCATCTCTCTTACTAGAACCCACAATGAGCAGTTCTTC. Translating gives CASSIVPISLTRTHNEQFF.

This clonotype has more than one count but fewer than ten. J is TRBJ1-4 and V is TRBV21-1; the tabulated D call, TRBD1, remains unverified against the DNA. TRBV21-1 is tagged as a pseudogene. The CDR3 contains 15 residues. The CDR3 DNA is TGTGCCAGCAGCAAAGAGCTGGGGCGAGATGAAAAACTGTTTTTT. Its protein is CASSKELGRDEKLFF.

This clonotype showed up many times. Compared with germline, one end of the junction differs, possibly owing to a read error. CDR3 region: CASSDGLAGGGETQYF. The CDR3 DNA sequence: TGTGCTAGCAGCGACGGACTAGCGGGAGGAGGTGAGACCCAGTACTTC. The V and J genes are TRBV7-7 and TRBJ2-5; 14 positions agree with TRBD2. The CDR3 totals 16 residues. Germline assignment: CDR1 SSHAT and CDR2 FNYEAQ (reference sequence).

This clonotype was detected ten times or more. The chain is built from TRBV7-2 and TRBJ1-6, with D tentatively TRBD1 (6 bases). V was cut by 5 bases and J by 7 bases, with 15 bases left in between. The CDR3 spans 15 residues. Germline V gene lookup returns CDR1 SGHTA and CDR2 FQGNSA. DNA for the CDR3: TGTGCCAGCAGCCTAACGACAGGACCCAATTCACCCCTCCACTTT. It specifies CASSLTTGPNSPLHF.

This clonotype showed up many times. V is TRBV6-5 and J is TRBJ2-7, with 9 nucleotides matching TRBD1. This CDR3 region has 17 residues. Trimming at V came to 0 bases and at J to 6 bases, leaving 12 bases not matched to a gene. Germline V gene sequence: CDR1 MNHEY, CDR2 SVGAGI. The CDR3 sequence is CASSYSGLPGQGREQYF. CDR3 bases: TGTGCCAGCAGTTACTCAGGTCTACCGGGACAGGGCCGCGAGCAGTACTTC.

This clonotype was detected ten times or more. The chain joins TRBV5-6 to TRBJ1-1; 7 bases are shared with TRBD1. Trimming at V came to 4 bases and at J to 3 bases, leaving 9 bases not matched to a gene. CDR3 length equals 15 residues. The germline gives CDR1 SGHDT, CDR2 YYEEEE. For the CDR3, the DNA is TGTGCCAGCAGCACCACGGACAGGCGTCACACTGAAGCTTTCTTT. It translates to CASSTTDRRHTEAFF.

This clonotype was observed many times. The rearrangement uses TRBV12-3 or TRBV12-4 and TRBJ1-6; 7 bases are shared with TRBD1. CDR3 length: 15 amino acids. The junction had 8 bases not matched to a gene; V was cut back by 5 bases and J by 7 bases. CDR3 sequence: CASSPQGEVNSPLHF. Here the CDR3 DNA reads TGTGCCAGCAGTCCCCAGGGGGAAGTCAATTCACCCCTCCACTTT.

In its sample, this clonotype was seen many times. The chain uses TRBV6-1 and TRBJ2-3; no clear D. The V gene's germline CDR1 is MNHNS and CDR2 SASEGT. Deletions cut 5 bases from V and 2 bases from J, with 14 bases between. This CDR3 has 15 residues. The CDR3 DNA sequence: TGTGCCAGCAGTCTGGACGTCAGACCCACAGATACGCAGTATTTT. It translates to CASSLDVRPTDTQYF.

The sample holds many counts of this clonotype. The genes are TRBV15 and TRBJ2-5, with 8 bases identical to TRBD2. CDR1 is LNHNV, CDR2 YYDKDF, per germline (reference sequence). This CDR3 contains 16 residues. J gave up 3 bases and V 0 bases, and 6 bases lay outside the gene matches. DNA of the CDR3: TGTGCCACCAGCAGAGAAGGGACTAGGGGTGAAGAGACCCAGTACTTC. Residues: CATSREGTRGEETQYF.

The sample holds many counts of this clonotype. The chain combines TRBV5-4 with TRBJ1-1; D unclear. Germline lookup yields CDR1 SGHNT and CDR2 YYREEE (reference sequence). V dropped 0 bases and J dropped 1 base, with 13 bases sitting between them. This CDR3 contains 16 residues. CDR3 in DNA: TGTGCCAGCAGCTTGGAGGGCCGCAGTAGGAACACTGAAGCTTTCTTT. As protein: CASSLEGRSRNTEAFF.

This clonotype was picked up many times. This chain connects TRBV10-3 to TRBJ2-7; 9 nucleotides match TRBD1. The V and J ends lost 2 bases and 5 bases, in that order; junction bases with no gene match: 4. Germline lookup yields CDR1 ENHRY and CDR2 SYGVKD. The length of the CDR3 is 14 residues. This chain's CDR3 is CAISEGTGNDEQYF. Written as DNA, the CDR3 is TGTGCCATCAGTGAGGGGACAGGGAATGACGAGCAGTACTTC.

This clonotype has at least ten counts. The rearrangement uses TRBV6-5 and TRBJ2-3; no reliable D call. Germline assignment: CDR1 MNHEY and CDR2 SVGAGI. Trimming pared 0 bases from V and 1 base from J, leaving 11 bases between. CDR3 length: 16 residues. The CDR3 region has the DNA TGTGCCAGCAGTTACTCGAAGGTAGTGCGCACAGATACGCAGTATTTT. Protein product: CASSYSKVVRTDTQYF.

As for this clonotype: A much larger clone lies one base from this, so it may be a read error. The chain recombines TRBV7-6 with TRBJ2-3; TRBD2 is a possible D gene (5 bases). V was cut by 1 base and J by 1 base, with 9 bases left in between. The CDR3 sequence is 15 residues long. CDR1 and CDR2 from the germline V gene are SGHVS and FNYEAQ. CDR3 residues: CASSLEAGCTDTQYF. CDR3 bases: TGTGCCAGCAGCTTAGAGGCGGGCTGCACAGATACGCAGTATTTT.

In its sample, this clonotype was seen many times. The chain uses TRBV11-2 and TRBJ2-5; 12 positions agree with TRBD2. Germline CDR1 and CDR2: SGHAT and FQNNGV. Trimming took 9 bases from V and 4 from J; bases not matched to a gene: 3. The length of the CDR3 is 13 residues. CDR3 sequence: CASTSGRRETQYF. The CDR3 nucleotides are TGTGCCAGTACTAGCGGGAGGCGAGAGACCCAGTACTTC.

This clonotype is labeled as medium-sized. The CDR3 region has the DNA TGTGCCATCAGTGAGGGGCGAGGCCTTGAAGCTTTCTTT. This sequence encodes CAISEGRGLEAFF. The rearrangement uses TRBV10-3 and TRBJ1-1; D gene ambiguous. CDR1 ENHRY and CDR2 SYGVKD come from the germline V gene. V lost 2 bases and J lost 7, with 11 bases in between. The CDR3 is 13 amino acids.

This clonotype appeared many times. The J gene is TRBJ2-5, the V gene TRBV18; a weak D match, TRBD1 (7 bases). In germline, CDR1 is KGHSH, CDR2 LQKENI. This CDR3 region has 14 residues. With 6 bases removed from V and 4 bases from J, the gap between germline ends came to 15 bases. CDR3 sequence: CASSKGAAGETQYF. Here the CDR3 DNA reads TGTGCCAGCTCTAAGGGGGCAGCGGGAGAGACCCAGTACTTC.

Ten or more counts support this clonotype. The CDR3 loop reads CASSLTGVGKLFF. In DNA form, the CDR3 reads TGTGCCAGCAGCTTGACAGGCGTCGGAAAACTGTTTTTT. The J gene is TRBJ1-4, the V gene TRBV5-4; a possible D gene is TRBD1 (5 bases). V was clipped by 1 base and J by 10 bases, with 11 bases between them. Germline assignment: CDR1 SGHNT and CDR2 YYREEE (reference sequence). This CDR3 comprises 13 residues. Supplemented by reference TRBV5-4 and TRBJ1-4, the full variable domain reads ETGVTQSPTHLIKTRGQQVTLRCSSQSGHNTVSWYQQALGQGPQFIFQYYREEENGRGNFPPRFSGLQFPNYSSELNVNALELDDSALYLCASSLTGVGKLFFGSGTQLSVL.

This clonotype was detected ten times or more. J is TRBJ2-1 and V is TRBV6-2 or TRBV6-3; no firm D call. Germline assignment: CDR1 MNHEY and CDR2 SVGEGT. The CDR3 sequence is 14 residues long. Trimming removed 0 bases at V and 1 base at J, with 4 bases between. The CDR3 bases are TGTGCCAGCAGTTACTCAGGGTCCTACAATGAGCAGTTCTTC. It codes for CASSYSGSYNEQFF.

This clonotype occurred many times. The chain employs TRBV11-3 and TRBJ2-3, with D possibly being TRBD1 (6 bases). Trimming shortened V by 0 bases and J by 9 bases, and 13 bases separated the two germline ends. Germline V gene lookup returns CDR1 SGHNT and CDR2 YENEEA. The CDR3 is 14 residues long. CDR3 residues: CASSLDLDRPTQYF. CDR3 DNA sequence: TGTGCCAGCAGCTTAGATCTGGACAGACCAACGCAGTATTTT. Filled out from reference TRBV11-3 and TRBJ2-3, the complete variable domain reads EAGVVQSPRYKIIEKKQPVAFWCNPISGHNTLYWYLQNLGQGPELLIRYENEEAVDDSQLPKDRFSAERLKGVDSTLKIQPAELGDSAVYLCASSLDLDRPTQYFGPGTRLTVL.

V usage is TRBV6-2 or TRBV6-3 and J usage is TRBJ2-7; weak D call: TRBD2 (5 bases). The CDR3 is 14 amino acids. V shed 1 base and J shed 2 bases, with 9 bases lying between them. Germline CDR1 MNHEY, CDR2 SVGEGT. The CDR3 bases are TGTGCCAGCAGTTACTTTCGGGGAACCTACGAGCAGTACTTC. Amino acid sequence: CASSYFRGTYEQYF.

This clonotype was counted ten times or more. This chain links TRBV10-3 with TRBJ2-3; D unresolved. The CDR3 has 12 amino acids. The ends were cut back, 2 bases at V and 4 bases at J, with 4 bases in the middle. CDR1 ENHRY and CDR2 SYGVKD come from the germline V gene. The CDR3 DNA reads as TGTGCCATCAGTGAGCTATCAGATACGCAGTATTTT. This gives the protein CAISELSDTQYF.